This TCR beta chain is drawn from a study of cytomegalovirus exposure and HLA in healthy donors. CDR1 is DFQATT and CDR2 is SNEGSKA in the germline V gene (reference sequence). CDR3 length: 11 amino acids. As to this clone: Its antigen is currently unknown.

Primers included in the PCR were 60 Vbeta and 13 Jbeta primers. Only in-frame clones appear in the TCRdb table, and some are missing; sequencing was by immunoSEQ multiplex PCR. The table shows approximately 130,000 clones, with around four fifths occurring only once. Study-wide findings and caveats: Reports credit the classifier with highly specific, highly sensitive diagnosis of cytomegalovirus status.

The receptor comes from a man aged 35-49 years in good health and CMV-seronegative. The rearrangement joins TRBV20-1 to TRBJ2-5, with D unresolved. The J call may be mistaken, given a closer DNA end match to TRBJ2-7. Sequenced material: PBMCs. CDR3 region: CSATPSYEQYF. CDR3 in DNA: TGCAGTGCTACCCCGAGCTACGAGCAGTACTTC.